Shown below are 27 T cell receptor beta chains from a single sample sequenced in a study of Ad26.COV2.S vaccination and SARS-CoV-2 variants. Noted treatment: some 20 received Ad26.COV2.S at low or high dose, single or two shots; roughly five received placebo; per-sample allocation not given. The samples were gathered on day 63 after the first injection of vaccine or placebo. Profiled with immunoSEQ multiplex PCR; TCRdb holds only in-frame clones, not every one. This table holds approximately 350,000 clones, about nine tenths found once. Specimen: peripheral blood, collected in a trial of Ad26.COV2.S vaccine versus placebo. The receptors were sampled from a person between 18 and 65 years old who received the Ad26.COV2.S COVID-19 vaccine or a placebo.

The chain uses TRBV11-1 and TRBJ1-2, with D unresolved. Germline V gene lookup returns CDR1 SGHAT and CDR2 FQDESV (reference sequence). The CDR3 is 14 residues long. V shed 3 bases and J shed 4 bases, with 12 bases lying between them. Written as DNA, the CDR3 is TGTGCCAGCAGCTTCCCGGACGGTGCCTATGGCTACACCTTC. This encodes CASSFPDGAYGYTF.

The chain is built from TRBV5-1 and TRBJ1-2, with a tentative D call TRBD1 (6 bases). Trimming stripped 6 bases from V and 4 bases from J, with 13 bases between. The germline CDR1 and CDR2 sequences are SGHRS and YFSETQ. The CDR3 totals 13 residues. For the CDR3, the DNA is TGCGCCAGCAACCCAGGGGCCTCCTATGGCTACACCTTC. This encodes CASNPGASYGYTF.

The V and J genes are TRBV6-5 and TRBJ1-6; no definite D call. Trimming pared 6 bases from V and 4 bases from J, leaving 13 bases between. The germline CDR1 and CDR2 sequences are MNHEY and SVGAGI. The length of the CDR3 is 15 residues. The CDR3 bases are TGTGCCAGCAGCCCGCACTACAAGTATAATTCACCCCTCCACTTT. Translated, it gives CASSPHYKYNSPLHF.

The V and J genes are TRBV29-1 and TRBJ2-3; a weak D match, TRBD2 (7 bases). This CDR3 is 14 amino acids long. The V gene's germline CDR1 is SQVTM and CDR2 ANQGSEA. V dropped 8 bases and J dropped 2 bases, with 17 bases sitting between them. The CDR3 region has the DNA TGCAGCCTGTTGGGGGGGGGCCTCACAGATACGCAGTATTTT. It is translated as CSLLGGGLTDTQYF.

CDR3 residues: CASSQQGAVADTQYF. The CDR3 nucleotides are TGTGCCAGCAGCCAACAGGGGGCCGTCGCAGATACGCAGTATTTT. This chain joins TRBV6-2 or TRBV6-3 and TRBJ2-3, with 9 bases aligning to TRBD1. The CDR3 has 15 amino acids. The germline V gene has CDR1 MNHEY and CDR2 SVGEGT. V dropped 6 bases and J dropped 4; count of bases not matched to a gene: 8.

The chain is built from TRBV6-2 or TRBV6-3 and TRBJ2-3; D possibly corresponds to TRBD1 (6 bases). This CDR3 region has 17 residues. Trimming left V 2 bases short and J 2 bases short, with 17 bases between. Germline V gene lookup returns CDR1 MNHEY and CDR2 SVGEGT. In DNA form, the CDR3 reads TGTGCCAGCAGTTACCCAACTACAGGGCTACTCACAGATACGCAGTATTTT. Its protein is CASSYPTTGLLTDTQYF.

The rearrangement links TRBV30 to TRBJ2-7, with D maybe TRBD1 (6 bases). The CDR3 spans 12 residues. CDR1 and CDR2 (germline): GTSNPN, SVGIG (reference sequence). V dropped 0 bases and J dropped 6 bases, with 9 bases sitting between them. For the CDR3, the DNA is TGTGCCTGGAGTGTACAGGGATCCGAGCAGTACTTC. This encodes CAWSVQGSEQYF.

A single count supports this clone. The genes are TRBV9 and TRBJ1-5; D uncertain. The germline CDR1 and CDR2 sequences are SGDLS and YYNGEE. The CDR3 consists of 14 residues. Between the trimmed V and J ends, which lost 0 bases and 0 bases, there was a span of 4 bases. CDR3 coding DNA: TGTGCCAGCAGCGTAGGGGGTAGCAATCAGCCCCAGCATTTT. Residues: CASSVGGSNQPQHF.

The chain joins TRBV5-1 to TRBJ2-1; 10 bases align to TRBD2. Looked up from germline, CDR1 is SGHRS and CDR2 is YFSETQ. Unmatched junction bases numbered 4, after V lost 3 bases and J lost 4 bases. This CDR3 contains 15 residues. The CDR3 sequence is CASSSKRGGYNEQFF. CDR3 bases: TGCGCCAGCAGCTCCAAGCGGGGGGGTTACAATGAGCAGTTCTTC.

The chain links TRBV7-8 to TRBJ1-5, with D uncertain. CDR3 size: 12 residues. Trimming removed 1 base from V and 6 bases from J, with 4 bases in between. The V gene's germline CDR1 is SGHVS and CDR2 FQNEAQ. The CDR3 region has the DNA TGTGCCAGCAGCTTAGTTGGTCAGCCCCAGCATTTT. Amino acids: CASSLVGQPQHF.

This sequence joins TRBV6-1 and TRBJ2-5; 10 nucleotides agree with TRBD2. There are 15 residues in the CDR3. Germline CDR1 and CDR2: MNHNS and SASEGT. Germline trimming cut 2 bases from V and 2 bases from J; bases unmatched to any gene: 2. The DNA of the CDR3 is TGTGCCAGCAGTGAATTTAGCGGGGGGCAAGAGACCCAGTACTTC. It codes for CASSEFSGGQETQYF.

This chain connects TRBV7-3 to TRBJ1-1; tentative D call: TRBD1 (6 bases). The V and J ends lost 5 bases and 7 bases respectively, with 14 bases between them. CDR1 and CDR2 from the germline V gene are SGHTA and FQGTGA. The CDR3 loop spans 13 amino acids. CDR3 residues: CASSETGPFEAFF. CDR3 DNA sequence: TGTGCCAGCAGCGAAACAGGGCCTTTTGAAGCTTTCTTT.

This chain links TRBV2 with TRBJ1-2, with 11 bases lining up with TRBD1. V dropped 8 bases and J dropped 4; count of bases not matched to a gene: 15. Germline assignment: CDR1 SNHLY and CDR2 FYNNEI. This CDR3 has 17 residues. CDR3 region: CASLATDRGLRSYGYTF. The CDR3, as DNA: TGTGCCAGCCTAGCCACGGACAGGGGGCTTCGTAGCTATGGCTACACCTTC.

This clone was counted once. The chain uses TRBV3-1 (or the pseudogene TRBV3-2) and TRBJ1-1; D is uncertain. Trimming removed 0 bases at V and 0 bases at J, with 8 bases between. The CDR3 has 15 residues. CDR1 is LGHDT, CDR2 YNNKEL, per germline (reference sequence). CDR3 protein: CASSQDRVMNTEAFF. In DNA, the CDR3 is TGTGCCAGCAGCCAAGATCGCGTAATGAACACTGAAGCTTTCTTT.

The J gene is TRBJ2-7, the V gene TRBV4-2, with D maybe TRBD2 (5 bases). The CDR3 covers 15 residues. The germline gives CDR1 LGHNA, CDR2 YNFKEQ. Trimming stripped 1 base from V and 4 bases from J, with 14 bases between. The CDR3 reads CASSQGNPGGYEQYF. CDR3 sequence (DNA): TGTGCCAGCAGCCAAGGGAACCCAGGAGGTTACGAGCAGTACTTC.

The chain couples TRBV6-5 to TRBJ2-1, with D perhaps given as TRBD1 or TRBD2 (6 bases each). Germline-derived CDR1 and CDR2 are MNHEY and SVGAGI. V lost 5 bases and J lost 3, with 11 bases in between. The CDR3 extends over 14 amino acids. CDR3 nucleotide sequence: TGTGCCAGCAGTCCGGGGGCGATCTACAATGAGCAGTTCTTC. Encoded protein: CASSPGAIYNEQFF.

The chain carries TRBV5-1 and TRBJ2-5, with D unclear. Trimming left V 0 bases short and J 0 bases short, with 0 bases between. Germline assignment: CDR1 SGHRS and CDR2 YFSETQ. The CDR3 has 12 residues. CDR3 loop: CASSLDQETQYF. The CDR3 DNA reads TGCGCCAGCAGCTTGGACCAAGAGACCCAGTACTTC.

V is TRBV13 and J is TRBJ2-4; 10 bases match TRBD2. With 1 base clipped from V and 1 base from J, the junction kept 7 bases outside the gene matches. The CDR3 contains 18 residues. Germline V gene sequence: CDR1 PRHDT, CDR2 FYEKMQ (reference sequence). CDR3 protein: CASSLVRSGGAAKNIQYF. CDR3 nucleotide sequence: TGTGCCAGCAGCTTAGTGCGAAGCGGGGGGGCTGCCAAAAACATTCAGTACTTC.

CDR3 DNA: TGTGCCACCAGCAGAGATGACGTGGGGAGTTATCAGCCCCAGCATTTT. Its translation is CATSRDDVGSYQPQHF. This chain connects TRBV15 to TRBJ1-5; D gene ambiguous. V was pared by 0 bases and J by 5 bases, with 14 bases between. Per germline, CDR1 LNHNV and CDR2 YYDKDF (reference sequence). CDR3 length equals 16 residues.

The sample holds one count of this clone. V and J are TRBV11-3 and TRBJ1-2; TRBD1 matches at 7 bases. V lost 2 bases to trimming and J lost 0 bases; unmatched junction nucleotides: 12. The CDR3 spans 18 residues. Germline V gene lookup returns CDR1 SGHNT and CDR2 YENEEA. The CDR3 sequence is CASSLRTRDSHANYGYTF. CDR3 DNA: TGTGCCAGCAGCTTAAGGACCAGGGACAGTCATGCTAACTATGGCTACACCTTC.

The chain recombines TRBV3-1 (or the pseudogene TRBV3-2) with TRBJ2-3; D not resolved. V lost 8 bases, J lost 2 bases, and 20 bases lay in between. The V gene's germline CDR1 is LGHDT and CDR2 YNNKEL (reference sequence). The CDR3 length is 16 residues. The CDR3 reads CASGPRPRLITDTQYF. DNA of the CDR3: TGTGCCAGCGGTCCCCGGCCTCGATTAATCACAGATACGCAGTATTTT.

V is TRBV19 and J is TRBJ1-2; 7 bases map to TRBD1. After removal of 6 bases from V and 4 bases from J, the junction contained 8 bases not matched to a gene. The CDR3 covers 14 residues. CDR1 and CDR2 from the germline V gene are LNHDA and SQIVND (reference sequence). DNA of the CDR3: TGTGCCAGTAGGAGGGACAGAATTTTCTATGGCTACACCTTC. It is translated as CASRRDRIFYGYTF. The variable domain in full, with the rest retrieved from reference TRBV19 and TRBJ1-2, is DGGITQSPKYLFRKEGQNVTLSCEQNLNHDAMYWYRQDPGQGLRLIYYSQIVNDFQKGDIAEGYSVSREKKESFPLTVTSAQKNPTAFYLCASRRDRIFYGYTFGSGTRLTVV.

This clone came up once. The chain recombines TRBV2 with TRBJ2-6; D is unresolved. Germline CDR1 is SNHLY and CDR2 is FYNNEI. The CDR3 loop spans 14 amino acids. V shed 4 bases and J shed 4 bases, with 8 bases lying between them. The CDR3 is CASSVGSGANVLTF. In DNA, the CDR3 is TGTGCCAGCAGTGTTGGGTCAGGGGCCAACGTCCTGACTTTC.

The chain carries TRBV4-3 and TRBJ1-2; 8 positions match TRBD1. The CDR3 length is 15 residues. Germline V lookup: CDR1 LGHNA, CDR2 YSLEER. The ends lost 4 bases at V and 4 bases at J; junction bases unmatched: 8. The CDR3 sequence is CASSPKVQGAYGYTF. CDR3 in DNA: TGCGCCAGCAGCCCAAAAGTCCAGGGGGCCTATGGCTACACCTTC.

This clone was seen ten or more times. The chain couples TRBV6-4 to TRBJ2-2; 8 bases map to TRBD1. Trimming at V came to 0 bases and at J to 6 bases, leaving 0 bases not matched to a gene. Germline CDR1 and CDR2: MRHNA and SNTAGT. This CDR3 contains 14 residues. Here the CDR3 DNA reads TGTGCCAGCAGTGACTCACAGGGGGCCGGGGAGCTGTTTTTT. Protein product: CASSDSQGAGELFF.

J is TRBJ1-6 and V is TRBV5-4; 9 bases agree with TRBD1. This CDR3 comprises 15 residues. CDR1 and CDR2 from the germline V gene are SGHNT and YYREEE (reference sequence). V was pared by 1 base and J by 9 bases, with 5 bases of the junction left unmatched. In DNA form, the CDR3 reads TGTGCCAGCAGCTTGACAGGGGGCGTTGGTTCACCCCTCCACTTT. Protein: CASSLTGGVGSPLHF. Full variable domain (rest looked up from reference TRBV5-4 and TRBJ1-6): ETGVTQSPTHLIKTRGQQVTLRCSSQSGHNTVSWYQQALGQGPQFIFQYYREEENGRGNFPPRFSGLQFPNYSSELNVNALELDDSALYLCASSLTGGVGSPLHFGNGTRLTVT.

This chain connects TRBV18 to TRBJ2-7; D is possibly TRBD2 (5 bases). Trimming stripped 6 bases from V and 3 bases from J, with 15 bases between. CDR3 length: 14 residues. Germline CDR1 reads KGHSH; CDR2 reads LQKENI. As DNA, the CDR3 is TGTGCCAGCTCCCAGGAGCGAGGGCTCTACGAGCAGTACTTC. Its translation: CASSQERGLYEQYF.